This is a list of T cell receptor beta chains from one sample in a study of response to subunit inactivated influenza vaccine. A single record per CDR3 protein comes from TCRdb applying MiXCR to the RT-PCR reads. The repertoire holds 600,000 to 850,000 distinct CDR3 sequences, with 11% to 15% as singletons. The specimen was PBMCs from blood, collected 14 days before vaccination. The receptor source for this set is a man aged 50 to 59 who received an inactivated influenza vaccine. Each CDR3 is given with its conserved first and last residue. Fields, in order: CDR3 length, D gene, V gene, clone size, J gene, CDR3 protein, CDR3 DNA. The D gene is left open where the match is weak. Clone size is shown for a subset of rows, as once, few, many or a class of expanded clone.

>15|.|TRBV7-9|few|TRBJ2-7
CASSLVEAGHYEQYF
TGTGCCAGCAGCTTAGTAGAAGCGGGACACTACGAGCAGTACTTC
>16|TRBD1|TRBV24-1|few|TRBJ2-5
CATSDTGTGTQETQYF
TGTGCCACCAGTGATACCGGGACAGGCACCCAAGAGACCCAGTACTTC
>15|TRBD1|TRBV20-1|.|TRBJ2-7
CSARTRDRGLYEQYF
TGCAGTGCTAGAACGAGGGACAGGGGGCTCTACGAGCAGTACTTC
>18|.|TRBV3-1|few|TRBJ2-6
CASSQARFRETGANVLTF
TGTGCCAGCAGCCAAGCACGATTTCGGGAAACTGGGGCCAACGTCCTGACTTTC
>13|TRBD1|TRBV20-1|many|TRBJ2-3
CSGARGWTDTQYF
TGCAGTGGGGCCAGGGGGTGGACAGATACGCAGTATTTT
>15|.|TRBV24-1|.|TRBJ2-1
CSTSDTTQVYNEQFF
TGTTCCACCAGTGATACTACACAGGTTTACAATGAGCAGTTCTTC
>17|.|TRBV5-1|many|TRBJ2-7
CASSLPESGIDHYEQYF
TGCGCCAGCAGCTTGCCCGAGTCTGGGATTGATCACTACGAGCAGTACTTC
>13|.|TRBV5-6|many|TRBJ2-7
CASSLSSGYEQYF
TGTGCCAGCAGCTTGTCTTCAGGCTACGAGCAGTACTTC
>14|.|TRBV14|few|TRBJ2-5
CASSQGPMRETQYF
TGTGCCAGCAGCCAGGGACCCATGCGGGAGACCCAGTACTTC
>13|.|TRBV7-9|few|TRBJ1-3
CASITGSGNTIYF
TGTGCCAGCATTACAGGGTCTGGAAACACCATATATTTT